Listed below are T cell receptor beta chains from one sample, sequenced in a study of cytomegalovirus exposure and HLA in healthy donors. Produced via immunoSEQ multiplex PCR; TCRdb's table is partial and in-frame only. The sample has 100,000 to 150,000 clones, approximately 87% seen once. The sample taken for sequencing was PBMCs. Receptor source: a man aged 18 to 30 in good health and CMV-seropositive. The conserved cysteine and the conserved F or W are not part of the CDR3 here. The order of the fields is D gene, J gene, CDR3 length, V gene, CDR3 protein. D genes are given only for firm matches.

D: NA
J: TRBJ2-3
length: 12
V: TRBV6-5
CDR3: ASSWRTGTDTQY

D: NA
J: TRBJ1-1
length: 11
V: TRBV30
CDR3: AWSEGAGRGAF

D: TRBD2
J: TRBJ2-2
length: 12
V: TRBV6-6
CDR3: AITSGGPVGELF

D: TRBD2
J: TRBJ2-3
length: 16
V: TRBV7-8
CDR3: ASSFLTSGGTNTDTQY

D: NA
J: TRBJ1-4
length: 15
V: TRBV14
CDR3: ASSQSNLDRAKEKLF

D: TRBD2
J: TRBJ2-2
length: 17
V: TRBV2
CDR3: ATSTSLAGASIDAGELF

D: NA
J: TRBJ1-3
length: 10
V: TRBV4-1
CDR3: ASGGLGNTIY

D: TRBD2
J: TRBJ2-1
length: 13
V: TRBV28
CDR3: ASSLGGAGLDEQF

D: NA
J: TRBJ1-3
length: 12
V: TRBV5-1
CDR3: ASSLGGSGNTIY

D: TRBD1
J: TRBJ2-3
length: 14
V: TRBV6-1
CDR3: AISEQDRGSTDTQY